The source of this T cell receptor beta chain is a study of blood T cell repertoires in COVID-19. Study as a whole: From the United States, Italy and Spain came samples of acute and convalescent COVID-19. Sources were T cells, B-cell-depleted T cells, or PBMCs; the material itself was cDNA or gDNA.

Original analysis: Amplification of reference gene primers was used by the study to estimate nucleated cell counts. Measured with immunoSEQ multiplex PCR; TCRdb has only the in-frame clones, and not every one. The V and J calls and clone size come from that table; D and trimming were worked out from the DNA. The sample holds about 230,000 clones, roughly 84% seen once. Germline CDR1 is MNHEY and CDR2 is SVGEGT. V dropped 2 bases and J dropped 8; count of bases not matched to a gene: 8. The CDR3 sequence is 15 residues long. The receptor comes from a man aged 40-49 years with acute or convalescent COVID-19. The sample was peripheral blood. This rearrangement joins TRBV6-2 or TRBV6-3 to TRBJ1-2, with 10 bases that match TRBD1. CDR3 residues: CASSYRGQGQGGYTF. The CDR3, as DNA: TGTGCCAGCAGTTACCGGGGACAGGGGCAGGGAGGCTACACCTTC.